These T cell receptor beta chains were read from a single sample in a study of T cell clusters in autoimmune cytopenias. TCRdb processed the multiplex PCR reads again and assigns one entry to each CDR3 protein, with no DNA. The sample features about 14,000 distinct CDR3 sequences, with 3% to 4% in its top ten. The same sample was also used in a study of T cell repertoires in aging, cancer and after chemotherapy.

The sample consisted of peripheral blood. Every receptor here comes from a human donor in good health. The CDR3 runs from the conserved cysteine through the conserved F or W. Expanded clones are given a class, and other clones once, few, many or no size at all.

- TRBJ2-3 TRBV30 CAWSVLATSTDTQYF
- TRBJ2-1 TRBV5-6 CASSITSGPYNEQFF
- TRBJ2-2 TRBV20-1 CSARDLGGRSTGELFF
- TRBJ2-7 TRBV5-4 CASSLSARGYEQYF
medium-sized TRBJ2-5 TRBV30 CAWIWEREETQYF
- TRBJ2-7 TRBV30 CAVVRGTPPYEQYF
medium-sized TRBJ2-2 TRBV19 CASSILRNTGELFF
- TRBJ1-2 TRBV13 CASSRRGWGDGYTF
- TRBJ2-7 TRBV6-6 CASSATAEEQYF
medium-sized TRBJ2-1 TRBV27 CASSPLGLNEQFF
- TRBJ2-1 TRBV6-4 CASSDEASGRNEQFF
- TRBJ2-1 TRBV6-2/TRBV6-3 CASSKGTSGLSSYNEQFF
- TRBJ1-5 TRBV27 CASSGTRGEPQHF
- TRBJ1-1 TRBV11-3 CASTTLGTEAFF
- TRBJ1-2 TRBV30 CAWRLVQGNGYTF
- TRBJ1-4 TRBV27 CASSAGPSTNEKLFF
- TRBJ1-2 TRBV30 CALTGQPDHGYTF
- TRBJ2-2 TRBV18 CASSPLAINTGELFF
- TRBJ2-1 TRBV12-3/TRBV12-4 CASNSASSYNEQFF
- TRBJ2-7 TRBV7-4 CASSLAGGIYEQYF
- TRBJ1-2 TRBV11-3 CASSPSTGVGYGYTF
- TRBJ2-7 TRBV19 CASSTSGGFYEQYF
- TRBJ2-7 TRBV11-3 CASSSLDRSYEQYF
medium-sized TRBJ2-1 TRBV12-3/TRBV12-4 CASSQGGINEQFF
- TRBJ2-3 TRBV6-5 CASSYRTEDTQYF
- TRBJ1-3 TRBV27 CASSIRGQPLNTIYF
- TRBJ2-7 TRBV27 CASSLQGAKEQYF
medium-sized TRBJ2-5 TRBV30 CAWRGGMAQYF
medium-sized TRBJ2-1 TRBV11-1 CASSPWGGGSYNEQFF
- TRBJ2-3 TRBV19 CASSIGAGTGANTQYF
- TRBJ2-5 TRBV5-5 CASSRGGKTQYF
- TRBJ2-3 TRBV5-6 CASSFGENTDTQYF
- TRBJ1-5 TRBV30 CAWSVHSGSNQPQHF
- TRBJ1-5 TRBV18 CASSELGSQPQHF
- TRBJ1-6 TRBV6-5 CASSLSLGPLHF
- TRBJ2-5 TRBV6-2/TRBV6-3 CASRNLGTQYF
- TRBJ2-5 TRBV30 CAWLPATQETQYF
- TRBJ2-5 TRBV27 CASSGRGQETQYF